This entry concerns a single TCR beta chain. The antigen is not known. Germline CDR1 is MNHEY and CDR2 is SVGAGI. V dropped 6 bases and J dropped 3 bases, with 8 bases sitting between them. CDR3 size: 12 residues. Profiled with immunoSEQ multiplex PCR; TCRdb holds only in-frame clones, not every one. The sample yields about 120,000 clones, 90% seen once. These data come from a study of T cell responses to AZD1222 COVID-19 vaccine. Study-level points and caveats: Donors skewed white British and female; clonal diversity was possibly underestimated. Vaccination with two AZD1222 doses was followed by a rise in Spike-specific TCR breadth and depth. Only a handful of AZD1222 recipients, more than five in all, had baseline seropositivity.

This TCR came from an adult in good health. Sample: peripheral blood, taken on day 0 of MenACWY control vaccination. The genes are TRBV6-5 and TRBJ1-2, with D maybe TRBD1 (6 bases). The CDR3 DNA follows: TGTGCCAGCAGAGGACAGTACTATGGCTACACCTTC. It translates to CASRGQYYGYTF.